This entry is about one T cell receptor beta chain. Germline assignment: CDR1 SGDLS and CDR2 YYNGEE. The CDR3 totals 16 residues. Trimming pared 0 bases from V and 8 bases from J, leaving 19 bases between. The data are from a study of blood T cell repertoires in COVID-19. Across the study: The origin of the acute and convalescent COVID-19 samples was the United States, Italy and Spain.

The Seattle site enrolled patients during active infection and followed them longitudinally. In the authors' workflow: Cell counts per sample came from amplifying reference gene primers. The protocol was immunoSEQ multiplex PCR, while the TCRdb copy is restricted to in-frame clones and leaves out a portion. The D gene and trimming were derived from the DNA, and the V and J assignments and clone size from that table. The sample lists hundreds of thousands of clones, around 90% occurring once. The TCR comes from a man aged 55 to 69 with COVID-19, enrolled during active disease. Source material: peripheral blood. The J gene is TRBJ2-3, the V gene TRBV9, with a tentative D call TRBD2 (7 bases). This CDR3 reads CASSVGGGDYPGTQYF. The CDR3 DNA reads as TGTGCCAGCAGCGTAGGAGGGGGGGATTACCCTGGTACGCAGTATTTT.